This T cell receptor (beta chain) was captured in a study of OX40 agonist ivuxolimab in advanced cancers. Turning to the study itself: Among those enrolled, mean age was roughly 55 years (range about 23 to 79) and about 79% were male. Earlier treatment with anti-PD-1, anti-PD-L1 or anti-CTLA-4 was permitted, and over 35% had received some.

Sequencing was performed with immunoSEQ multiplex PCR; in TCRdb, only in-frame clones are kept and a portion is missing. The data hold some 45,000 clones, with approximately 88% observed a single time. The length of the CDR3 is 16 residues. Germline V CDR1 and CDR2: LNHDA, SQIVND (reference sequence). Trimming removed 5 bases at V and 1 base at J, with 17 bases between. Here the sequenced sample was CD4+ or CD8+ T cells sorted from blood, taken in a trial of the OX40 agonist ivuxolimab. V usage is TRBV19 and J usage is TRBJ1-1; D is ambiguous. The receptor's source is an adult with an advanced solid tumor such as melanoma, head and neck, liver or kidney cancer. For the CDR3, the DNA is TGTGCCAGTAGTCCCAGAACCCATCAGGAGAACACTGAAGCTTTCTTT. Protein product: CASSPRTHQENTEAFF.